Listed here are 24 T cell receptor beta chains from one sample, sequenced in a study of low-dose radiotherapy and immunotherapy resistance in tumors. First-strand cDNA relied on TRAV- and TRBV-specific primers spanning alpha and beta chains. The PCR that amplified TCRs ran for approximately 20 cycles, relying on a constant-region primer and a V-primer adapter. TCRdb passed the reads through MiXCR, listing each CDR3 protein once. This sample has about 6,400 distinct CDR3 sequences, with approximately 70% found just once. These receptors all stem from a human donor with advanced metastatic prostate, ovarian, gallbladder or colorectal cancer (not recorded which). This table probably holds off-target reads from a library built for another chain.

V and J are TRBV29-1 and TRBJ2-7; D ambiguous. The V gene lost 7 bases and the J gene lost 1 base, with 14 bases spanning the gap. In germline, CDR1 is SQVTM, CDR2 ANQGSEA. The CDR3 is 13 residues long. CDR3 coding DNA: TGCAGCGCACTCCCCCTGGGGTCCTACGAGCAGTACTTC. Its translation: CSALPLGSYEQYF.

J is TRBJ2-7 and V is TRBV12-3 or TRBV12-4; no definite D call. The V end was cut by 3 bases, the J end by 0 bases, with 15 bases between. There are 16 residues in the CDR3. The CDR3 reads CASSFSRWASSYEQYF. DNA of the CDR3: TGTGCCAGCAGTTTTTCAAGGTGGGCTAGCTCCTACGAGCAGTACTTC.

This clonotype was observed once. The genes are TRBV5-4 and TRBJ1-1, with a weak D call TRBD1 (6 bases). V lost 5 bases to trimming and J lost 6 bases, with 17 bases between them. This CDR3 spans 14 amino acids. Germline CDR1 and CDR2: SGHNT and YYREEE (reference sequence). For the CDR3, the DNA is TGTGCCAGCAGACCTTCAAACAGGGAATCTGAAGCTTTCTTT. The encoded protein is CASRPSNRESEAFF.

CDR3 sequence: CASSEVAEFEQYF. CDR3 in DNA: TGTGCCAGCAGTGAAGTCGCGGAATTCGAGCAGTACTTC. The chain carries TRBV6-1 and TRBJ2-7; no reliable D call. This CDR3 comprises 13 residues. Germline CDR1 is MNHNS and CDR2 is SASEGT. Trimming cost V 1 base and J 6 bases, with 10 bases left between them.

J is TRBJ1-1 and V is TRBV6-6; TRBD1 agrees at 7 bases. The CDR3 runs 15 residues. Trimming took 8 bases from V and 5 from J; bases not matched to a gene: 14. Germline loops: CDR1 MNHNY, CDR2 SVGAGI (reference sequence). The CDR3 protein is CASDPARGRGTEAFF. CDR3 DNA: TGTGCCAGCGACCCAGCAAGGGGGCGCGGGACTGAAGCTTTCTTT.

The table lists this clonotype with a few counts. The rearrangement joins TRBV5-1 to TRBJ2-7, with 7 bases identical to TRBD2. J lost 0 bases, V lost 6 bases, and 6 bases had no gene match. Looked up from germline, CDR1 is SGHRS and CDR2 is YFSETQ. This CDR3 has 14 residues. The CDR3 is CASTSAGSSYEQYF. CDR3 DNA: TGCGCCAGCACATCAGCGGGGAGCTCCTACGAGCAGTACTTC.

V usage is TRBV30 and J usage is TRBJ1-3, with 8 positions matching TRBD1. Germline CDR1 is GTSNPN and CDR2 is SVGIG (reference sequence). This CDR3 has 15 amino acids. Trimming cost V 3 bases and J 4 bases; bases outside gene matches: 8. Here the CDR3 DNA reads TGTGCCTGGAGGTCCGGGACAGGCGACGGAAACACCATATATTTT. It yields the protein CAWRSGTGDGNTIYF.

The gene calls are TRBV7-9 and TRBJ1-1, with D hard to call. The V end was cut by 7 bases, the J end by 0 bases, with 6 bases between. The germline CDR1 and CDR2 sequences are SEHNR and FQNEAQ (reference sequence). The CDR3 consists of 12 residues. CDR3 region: CASTLMNTEAFF. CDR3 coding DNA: TGTGCCAGCACGCTGATGAACACTGAAGCTTTCTTT.

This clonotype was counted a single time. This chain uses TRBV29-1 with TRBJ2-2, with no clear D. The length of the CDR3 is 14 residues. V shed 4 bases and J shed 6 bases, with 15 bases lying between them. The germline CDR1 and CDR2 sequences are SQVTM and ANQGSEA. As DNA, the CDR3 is TGCAGCGTTGGTCAAGGACGGGCTCCCGGGGAGCTGTTTTTT. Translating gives CSVGQGRAPGELFF.

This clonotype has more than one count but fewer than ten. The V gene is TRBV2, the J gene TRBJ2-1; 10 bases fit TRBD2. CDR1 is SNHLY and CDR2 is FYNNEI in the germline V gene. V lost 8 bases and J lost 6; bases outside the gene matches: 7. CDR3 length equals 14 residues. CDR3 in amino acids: CASRPAGGSNEQFF. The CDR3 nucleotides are TGTGCCAGCCGCCCAGCGGGAGGGTCCAATGAGCAGTTCTTC.

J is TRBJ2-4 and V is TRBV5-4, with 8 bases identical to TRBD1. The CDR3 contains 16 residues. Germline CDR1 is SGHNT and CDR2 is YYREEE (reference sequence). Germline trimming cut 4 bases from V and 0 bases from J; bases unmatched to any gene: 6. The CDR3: CASSIGQGQAKNIQYF. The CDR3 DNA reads TGTGCCAGCAGCATCGGACAGGGCCAAGCCAAAAACATTCAGTACTTC. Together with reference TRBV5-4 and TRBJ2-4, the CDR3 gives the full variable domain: ETGVTQSPTHLIKTRGQQVTLRCSSQSGHNTVSWYQQALGQGPQFIFQYYREEENGRGNFPPRFSGLQFPNYSSELNVNALELDDSALYLCASSIGQGQAKNIQYFGAGTRLSVL.

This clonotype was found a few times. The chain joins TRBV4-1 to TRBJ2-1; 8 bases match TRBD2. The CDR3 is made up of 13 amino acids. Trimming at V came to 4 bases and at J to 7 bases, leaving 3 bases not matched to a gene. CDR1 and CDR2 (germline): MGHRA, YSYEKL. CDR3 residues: CASSLIAGNEQFF. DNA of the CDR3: TGCGCCAGCAGCCTGATAGCGGGAAATGAGCAGTTCTTC.

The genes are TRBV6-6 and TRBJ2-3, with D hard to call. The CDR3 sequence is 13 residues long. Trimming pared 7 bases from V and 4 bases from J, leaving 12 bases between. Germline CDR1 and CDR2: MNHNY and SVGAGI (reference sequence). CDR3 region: CASMSPFADTQYF. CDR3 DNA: TGTGCCAGCATGAGCCCATTCGCAGATACGCAGTATTTT.

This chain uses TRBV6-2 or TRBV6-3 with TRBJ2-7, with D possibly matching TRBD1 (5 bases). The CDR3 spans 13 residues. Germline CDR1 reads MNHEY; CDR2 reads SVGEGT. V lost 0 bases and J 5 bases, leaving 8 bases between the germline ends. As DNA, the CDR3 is TGTGCCAGCAGTTACTCGACAGATAACGAGCAGTACTTC. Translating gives CASSYSTDNEQYF.

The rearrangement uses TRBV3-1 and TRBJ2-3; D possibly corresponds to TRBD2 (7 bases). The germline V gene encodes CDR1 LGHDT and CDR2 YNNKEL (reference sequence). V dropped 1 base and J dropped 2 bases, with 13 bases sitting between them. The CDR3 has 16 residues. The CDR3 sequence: CASSQAGGPLTDTQYF. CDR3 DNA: TGTGCCAGCAGCCAAGCCGGGGGGCCCCTCACAGATACGCAGTATTTT.

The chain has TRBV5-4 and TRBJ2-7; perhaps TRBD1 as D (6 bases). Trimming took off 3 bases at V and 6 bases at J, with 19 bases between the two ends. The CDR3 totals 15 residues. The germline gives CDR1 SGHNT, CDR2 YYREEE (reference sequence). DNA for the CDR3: TGTGCCAGCAGCTCTCCCGGGACAACTCGGTTCGAGCAGTACTTC. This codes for CASSSPGTTRFEQYF.

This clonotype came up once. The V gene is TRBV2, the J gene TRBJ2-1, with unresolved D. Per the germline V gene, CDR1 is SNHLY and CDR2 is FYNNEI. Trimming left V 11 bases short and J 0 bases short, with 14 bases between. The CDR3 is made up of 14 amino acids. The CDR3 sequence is CADRGRSSYNEQFF. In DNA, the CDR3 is TGTGCCGACCGAGGAAGAAGCTCCTACAATGAGCAGTTCTTC.

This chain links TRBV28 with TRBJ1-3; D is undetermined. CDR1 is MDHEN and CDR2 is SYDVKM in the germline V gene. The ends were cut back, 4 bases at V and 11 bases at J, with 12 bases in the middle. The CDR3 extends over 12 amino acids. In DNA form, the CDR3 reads TGTGCCAGCAGTTCAGCTTCCCTCGCCATATATTTT. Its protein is CASSSASLAIYF.

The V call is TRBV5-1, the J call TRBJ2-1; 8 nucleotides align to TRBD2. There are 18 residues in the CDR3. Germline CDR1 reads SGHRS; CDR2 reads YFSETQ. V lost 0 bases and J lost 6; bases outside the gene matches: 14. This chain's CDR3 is CASSLAGLDLLSGNEQFF. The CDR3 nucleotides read TGCGCCAGCAGCTTGGCGGGACTAGACCTTCTTAGTGGCAATGAGCAGTTCTTC.

CDR3 region: CASSLAGATVGKLFF. The DNA of the CDR3 is TGTGCCAGCAGCTTAGCGGGGGCTACTGTCGGAAAACTGTTTTTT. The chain is built from TRBV7-8 and TRBJ1-4; the D gene is possibly TRBD1 (6 bases). Per germline, CDR1 SGHVS and CDR2 FQNEAQ. V was clipped by 0 bases and J by 10 bases, with 15 bases between them. The CDR3 extends over 15 amino acids.

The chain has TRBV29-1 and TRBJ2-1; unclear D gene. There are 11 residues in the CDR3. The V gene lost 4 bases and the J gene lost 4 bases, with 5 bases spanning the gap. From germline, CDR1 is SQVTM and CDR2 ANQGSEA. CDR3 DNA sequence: TGCAGCGTTGTAGTTTACAATGAGCAGTTCTTC. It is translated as CSVVVYNEQFF.

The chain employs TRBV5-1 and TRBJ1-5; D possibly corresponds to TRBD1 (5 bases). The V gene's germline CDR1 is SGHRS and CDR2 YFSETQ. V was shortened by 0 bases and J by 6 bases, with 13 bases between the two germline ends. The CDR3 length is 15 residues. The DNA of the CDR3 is TGCGCCAGCAGCTTGGAAGGTCAGGGAGGTCAGCCCCAGCATTTT. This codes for CASSLEGQGGQPQHF.

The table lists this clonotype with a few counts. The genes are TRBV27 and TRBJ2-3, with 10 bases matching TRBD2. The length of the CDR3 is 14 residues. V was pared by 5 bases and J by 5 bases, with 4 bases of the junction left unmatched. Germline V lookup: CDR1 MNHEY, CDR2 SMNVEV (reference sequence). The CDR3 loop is CASSLAGVIDTQYF. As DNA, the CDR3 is TGTGCCAGCAGTCTAGCGGGAGTAATAGATACGCAGTATTTT.

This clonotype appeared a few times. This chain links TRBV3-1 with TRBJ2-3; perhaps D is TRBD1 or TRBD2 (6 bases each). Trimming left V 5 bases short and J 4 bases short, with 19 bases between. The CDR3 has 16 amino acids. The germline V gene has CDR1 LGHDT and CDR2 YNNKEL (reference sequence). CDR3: CASSNRPGGEADTQYF. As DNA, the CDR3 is TGTGCCAGCAGCAACCGTCCCGGGGGCGAAGCAGATACGCAGTATTTT.